The clone carrying this T cell receptor (beta chain) was observed many times. Antigen specificity is unknown. The beta constant-region primer was an equimolar mix of two oligonucleotides covering TRBC1 and TRBC2. TCRdb used MiXCR to reprocess the UMI-ligation and nested PCR reads, holding one entry per CDR3 protein. The sample shows some 28,000 distinct CDR3 sequences, around 11% of them seen only once. This entry comes from a study of naive and memory T cell subsets. Study outcomes and limitations: A clonotype means one alpha or beta sequence, not an alpha/beta pair.

CMV status came from CD4+ IFNgamma after overnight CMV lysate stimulation. CD4 T cells were positively selected, then CD8 T cells from the CD4-negative fraction. This CDR3 comprises 15 residues. Germline CDR1 MNHNS, CDR2 SASEGT. V lost 4 bases, J lost 7 bases, and 6 bases stayed unmatched. This chain links TRBV6-1 with TRBJ1-5; 11 bases are a match to TRBD1. Sequenced material: effector memory CD4+ T cells from blood. Subset denoted: effector memory, CD45RA- CD27-. The source is a human donor in good health. The CDR3 is CASSVGTGGTQPQHF. DNA of the CDR3: TGTGCCAGCAGTGTTGGGACAGGGGGGACGCAGCCCCAGCATTTT.